Listed below are T cell receptor beta chains from one sample, sequenced in a study of T cell responses to AZD1222 COVID-19 vaccine. Data came from immunoSEQ multiplex PCR; TCRdb stores just in-frame clones and leaves some out. The data contain fewer than 200,000 clones, 85% to 90% of them singletons. Sequences were derived from peripheral blood, sampled on day 0 of AZD1222 vaccination. Receptors originate from an adult in good health. Each CDR3 is given with its conserved first and last residue. The D gene is left open where the match is weak. The size field is filled for only some rows; it gives once, few, many or a size class.

size	J	D	V	DNA	CDR3
once	TRBJ1-5	.	TRBV14	TGTGCCAGCAGCCAAGCCGAATCACAGCCCCAGCATTTT	CASSQAESQPQHF
few	TRBJ1-6	TRBD1	TRBV7-9	TGTGCCAGCAGCCGCGGGACAGGGAATTCACCCCTCCACTTT	CASSRGTGNSPLHF
.	TRBJ1-5	.	TRBV4-2	TGTGCCAGCAGCCAAGATAGTCCCGAGGCTAGCAATCAGCCCCAGCATTTT	CASSQDSPEASNQPQHF
.	TRBJ2-7	.	TRBV6-5	TGTGCCAGCAGGACGGGGGTCCACGAGCAGTACTTC	CASRTGVHEQYF
.	TRBJ2-7	.	TRBV28	TGTGCCAGCAGTTCAGGCCAGGGGACCTACGAGCAGTACTTC	CASSSGQGTYEQYF
.	TRBJ2-3	TRBD2	TRBV30	TGTGCCTGGAGTGTTTTGGGACTAGCGGGAGCAGATACGCAGTATTTT	CAWSVLGLAGADTQYF
.	TRBJ2-5	TRBD2	TRBV19	TGTGCCAGTAGTAGTCCTCGGGCGGGGGGGCCTAAACAAGAGACCCAGTACTTC	CASSSPRAGGPKQETQYF
.	TRBJ2-3	TRBD1	TRBV28	TGTGCCAGCAGTTTAGCACAGGGGGCTAAATACACAGATACGCAGTATTTT	CASSLAQGAKYTDTQYF
.	TRBJ2-7	.	TRBV7-9	TGTGCCAGCAGCCCAGGGACAAGGTCCTACGAGCAGTACTTC	CASSPGTRSYEQYF
.	TRBJ2-1	TRBD2	TRBV10-3	TGTGCCATCAGTGAGGGGACTAGCGGGAGGGGGGTAGATGAGCAGTTCTTC	CAISEGTSGRGVDEQFF
.	TRBJ1-6	.	TRBV3-1/TRBV3-2	TGTGCCAGCAGCCAAGGGGCGAGCGGAGTCGGGAATTCACCCCTCCACTTT	CASSQGASGVGNSPLHF
.	TRBJ2-7	.	TRBV10-2	TGCGCCAGCAGTGAGTCAGGGGTAGAAGACGAGCAGTACTTC	CASSESGVEDEQYF
.	TRBJ1-2	.	TRBV5-1	TGCGCCAGCAGCCCATCAGGGGTAGAGAGCTATGGCTACACCTTC	CASSPSGVESYGYTF
.	TRBJ1-1	.	TRBV28	TGTGCCAGCAGTTTAGGAGGGCGGGAAGCTTTCTTT	CASSLGGREAFF
.	TRBJ2-5	TRBD2	TRBV2	TGTGCCACTTACCCGGGACTAGCGGGACTAGGGACCCAGTACTTC	CATYPGLAGLGTQYF
.	TRBJ2-1	TRBD1	TRBV7-2	TGTGCCAGCAGCCCAAATCTCCGGGACAGAGGGCAGAATGAGCAGTTCTTC	CASSPNLRDRGQNEQFF
.	TRBJ1-6	TRBD1	TRBV3-1/TRBV3-2	TGTGCCAGCAGCCTAACCGGGACAGGGGAAGCACCCCTCCACTTT	CASSLTGTGEAPLHF
.	TRBJ1-5	TRBD1	TRBV19	TGTGCCAGTAGTATGGACAGGGGCAATCAGCCCCAGCATTTT	CASSMDRGNQPQHF
.	TRBJ2-2	.	TRBV25-1	TGTGCCAGCAGTGAGCAGGGATACACCGGGGAGCTGTTTTTT	CASSEQGYTGELFF
.	TRBJ1-6	.	TRBV19	TGTGCCAGTACTTCAGCCGGGACACGGCGTTCAGGGGCCCTCCACTTT	CASTSAGTRRSGALHF
.	TRBJ1-4	.	TRBV28	TGTGCCAGCAGTTTATCTCGACACGGCGGTTCAACTAATGAAAAACTGTTTTTT	CASSLSRHGGSTNEKLFF
.	TRBJ2-1	TRBD2	TRBV7-3	TGTGCCAGCAGCTTAGCATCGGGAGGGTATTATGAGCAGTTCTTC	CASSLASGGYYEQFF
few	TRBJ1-6	TRBD1	TRBV2	TGTGCCAGCAGTGATCAGGGGGATTCACCCCTCCACTTT	CASSDQGDSPLHF
.	TRBJ1-6	.	TRBV18	TGTGCCAGCTCACCCGCCGGGACCAATAATTCACCCCTCCACTTT	CASSPAGTNNSPLHF
.	TRBJ2-3	.	TRBV15	TGTGCCACCAGCAGTCCCACGAAAGGAGGGCCAACAGATACGCAGTATTTT	CATSSPTKGGPTDTQYF
.	TRBJ1-5	TRBD1	TRBV28	TGTGCCAGCAGCCCCGGGACAGGGTTTCAGCCCCAGCATTTT	CASSPGTGFQPQHF
.	TRBJ1-2	.	TRBV5-8	TGTGCCAGCAGCTTCTATCGGGGGACTGCTGAAGGCTACACCTTC	CASSFYRGTAEGYTF
.	TRBJ2-3	.	TRBV10-1	TGCGCCAGCAGCTCAGGACTTTCTAGCACAGATACGCAGTATTTT	CASSSGLSSTDTQYF
.	TRBJ2-3	TRBD1	TRBV7-2	TGTGCCAGCAGCCCCCAGGGGGTACGTGCAGATACGCAGTATTTT	CASSPQGVRADTQYF
.	TRBJ2-3	TRBD1	TRBV19	TGTGCCAGTAGTACGGGACAGGGAGGTGCAGATACGCAGTATTTT	CASSTGQGGADTQYF
.	TRBJ2-2	TRBD2	TRBV2	TGTGCCAGCAGGGAGCGGGAGAACACCGGGGAGCTGTTTTTT	CASRERENTGELFF
.	TRBJ2-3	TRBD2	TRBV7-2	TGTGCCAGCAGCCCCTATACTAGCGGGGGGGCCAAGGGTACGCAGTATTTT	CASSPYTSGGAKGTQYF
.	TRBJ1-1	TRBD1	TRBV6-5	TGTGCCAGCAGTATACAGGGGGAAGGCGCTGAAGCTTTCTTT	CASSIQGEGAEAFF